The clone carrying this TCR beta chain came up a few times. This sample is drawn from a study of blood T cell repertoires in COVID-19. Per the authors' pipeline: Using reference gene primer amplification, nucleated cell counts were estimated. Profiled with immunoSEQ multiplex PCR; TCRdb holds only in-frame clones, not every one. The DNA was the basis for D and trimming; V, J and clone size are from that table. Of roughly 100,000 clones detected, 91% appear once; the ten largest clones hold roughly 4.3%. The CDR3 extends over 15 amino acids. Looked up from germline, CDR1 is SGHDT and CDR2 is YYEEEE. V shed 1 base and J shed 0 bases, with 8 bases lying between them.

Sequencing used peripheral blood. This TCR derives from a man younger than 35 with acute or convalescent COVID-19. The chain carries TRBV5-6 and TRBJ1-5, with D uncertain. This CDR3 reads CASSLSRSSNQPQHF. The CDR3 bases are TGTGCCAGCAGCTTGTCCCGCAGTAGCAATCAGCCCCAGCATTTT.